These T cell receptor beta chains were read from a single sample in a study of shared clonotypes between healthy human individuals. The data were produced by immunoSEQ multiplex PCR, yet TCRdb's version contains in-frame clones alone and is incomplete. The table has about a million clones, approximately 80% seen once. What was sequenced was memory CD4+ T cells sorted from blood. These receptors came from a man aged 18 to 35 in good health. Both conserved end residues are part of each CDR3. The D gene is left open where the match is weak. Size is stated for part of the rows, as once, few or many counts, or as a class when the clone is expanded.

>-|TRBJ2-1|TRBV2|-
CASTQGRVNEQFF
TGTGCCAGCACCCAGGGGCGGGTCAATGAGCAGTTCTTC
>once|TRBJ1-1|TRBV2|TRBD1
CASSAVGQARGMTEAFF
TGTGCCAGCAGTGCTGTGGGACAGGCGCGCGGGATGACTGAAGCTTTCTTT
>-|TRBJ1-2|TRBV7-9|-
CASSFEDTSGRYTF
TGTGCCAGCAGCTTTGAGGACACCTCTGGACGCTACACCTTC
>-|TRBJ2-7|TRBV7-2|TRBD2
CASSLMRGKGYEQYF
TGTGCCAGCAGCTTAATGCGGGGGAAGGGTTACGAGCAGTACTTC
>-|TRBJ2-3|TRBV10-3|TRBD1
CAISERQGAADTQYF
TGTGCCATCAGTGAAAGGCAGGGGGCCGCAGATACGCAGTATTTT
>-|TRBJ1-4|TRBV5-6|-
CASSLYSATNEKLFF
TGTGCCAGCAGCTTGTATTCTGCAACTAATGAAAAACTGTTTTTT
>many|TRBJ1-1|TRBV5-4|TRBD1
CASSRPGTGIDTEAFF
TGTGCCAGCAGCCGTCCCGGGACAGGGATAGACACTGAAGCTTTCTTT
>once|TRBJ1-1|TRBV18|-
CASSPFGALNTEAFF
TGTGCCAGCTCACCATTTGGGGCCTTGAACACTGAAGCTTTCTTT
>once|TRBJ1-1|TRBV29-1|-
CSVVYGVGTEAFF
TGCAGCGTTGTCTACGGGGTCGGCACTGAAGCTTTCTTT
>-|TRBJ2-7|TRBV6-5|-
CASRKGPYEQYF
TGTGCCAGCAGGAAGGGACCCTACGAGCAGTACTTC
>-|TRBJ2-2|TRBV5-5|-
CASSLAGERNTGELFF
TGTGCCAGCAGCTTGGCAGGGGAGCGGAACACCGGGGAGCTGTTTTTT
>-|TRBJ2-2|TRBV5-1|-
CASSLDLNTGELFF
TGCGCCAGCAGCTTGGATCTGAACACCGGGGAGCTGTTTTTT
>-|TRBJ1-6|TRBV5-4|TRBD1
CASSSTGTGSPLHF
TGTGCCAGCAGCTCGACAGGGACGGGTTCACCCCTCCACTTT
>-|TRBJ1-6|TRBV6-5|-
CASRIDRAGNSPLHF
TGTGCCAGCAGAATAGACCGGGCCGGCAATTCACCCCTCCACTTT
>-|TRBJ2-5|TRBV29-1|TRBD1
CSVRQGEETQYF
TGCAGCGTCCGACAGGGCGAAGAGACCCAGTACTTC
>-|TRBJ1-4|TRBV15|-
CATGVSPNEKLFF
TGTGCCACCGGGGTCAGCCCTAATGAAAAACTGTTTTTT
>-|TRBJ1-2|TRBV6-5|-
CASTNGAGDSGGYTF
TGTGCCAGCACCAACGGGGCAGGGGATTCGGGTGGCTACACCTTC
>-|TRBJ2-2|TRBV7-2|TRBD1
CASSFRTGGGTGELFF
TGTGCCAGCAGCTTTCGGACAGGGGGCGGCACCGGGGAGCTGTTTTTT
>-|TRBJ1-1|TRBV25-1|TRBD1
CASSESTGQGPGSTEAFF
TGTGCCAGCAGTGAAAGTACAGGACAGGGGCCGGGGAGCACTGAAGCTTTCTTT
>-|TRBJ2-1|TRBV9|TRBD2
CASSKLAGSSYNEQFF
TGTGCCAGCAGCAAACTAGCGGGGAGCTCCTACAATGAGCAGTTCTTC
>-|TRBJ1-1|TRBV30|-
CAWSTGQGNTEAFF
TGTGCCTGGAGTACCGGACAAGGGAACACTGAAGCTTTCTTT
>-|TRBJ2-2|TRBV15|TRBD2
CATSRAYPSAGVTGELFF
TGTGCCACCAGCAGAGCCTATCCCTCAGCGGGGGTGACCGGGGAGCTGTTTTTT
>-|TRBJ2-3|TRBV5-1|-
CASSLGGRATTDTQYF
TGCGCCAGCAGCTTGGGTGGGCGGGCTACCACAGATACGCAGTATTTT
>-|TRBJ2-2|TRBV18|-
CASSPFATNTGELFF
TGTGCCAGCTCACCATTCGCCACGAACACCGGGGAGCTGTTTTTT
>once|TRBJ2-7|TRBV5-1|-
CASSLAGIPYEQYF
TGCGCCAGCAGCTTGGCCGGGATCCCCTACGAGCAGTACTTC
>-|TRBJ2-2|TRBV7-2|-
CASIAASNAGELFF
TGTGCCAGCATAGCCGCGAGTAACGCCGGGGAGCTGTTTTTT
>-|TRBJ2-7|TRBV5-6|-
CASSLPARAYEQYF
TGTGCCAGCAGCTTACCGGCCAGAGCCTACGAGCAGTACTTC
>few|TRBJ1-5|TRBV2|-
CASSQSGQNQNQPQHF
TGTGCCAGCAGTCAAAGCGGACAGAACCAGAATCAGCCCCAGCATTTT
>-|TRBJ1-2|TRBV13|TRBD1
CASSQGTGGGLIYGYTF
TGTGCCAGCAGCCAAGGGACAGGGGGAGGTTTGATCTATGGCTACACCTTC
>-|TRBJ2-7|TRBV6-1|TRBD2
CASSVTSGFSYEQYF
TGTGCCAGCAGTGTCACTAGCGGCTTCTCCTACGAGCAGTACTTC
>-|TRBJ2-2|TRBV18|-
CASSPTSMELFF
TGTGCCAGCTCTCCAACCTCCATGGAGCTGTTTTTT
>-|TRBJ2-7|TRBV19|-
CASSIATGRYEQYF
TGTGCCAGTAGTATAGCCACAGGGAGGTACGAGCAGTACTTC
>-|TRBJ2-7|TRBV2|-
CASRTVQSSYEQYF
TGTGCCAGCAGGACAGTACAATCCTCCTACGAGCAGTACTTC
>few|TRBJ1-1|TRBV7-8|-
CASSPRLNTEAFF
TGTGCCAGCAGCCCCCGGTTGAACACTGAAGCTTTCTTT
>-|TRBJ1-2|TRBV4-2|-
CASSQVAGGSRSDYGYTF
TGTGCCAGCAGCCAAGTGGCTGGGGGAAGCCGTTCTGACTATGGCTACACCTTC
>-|TRBJ2-1|TRBV9|-
CASSRGTGTSYNEQFF
TGTGCCAGCAGCCGGGGGACCGGGACCTCCTACAATGAGCAGTTCTTC
>-|TRBJ2-7|TRBV2|-
CASRETRARARDGIYEQYF
TGTGCCAGCAGAGAGACGCGCGCGCGGGCCCGGGACGGTATCTACGAGCAGTACTTC
>-|TRBJ1-2|TRBV6-1|TRBD1
CASKRDRVDYGYTF
TGTGCCAGCAAAAGGGACAGGGTAGACTATGGCTACACCTTC
>-|TRBJ2-5|TRBV4-1|-
CASSSSLGGAQETQYF
TGCGCCAGCTCCAGTTCCCTTGGTGGGGCCCAAGAGACCCAGTACTTC
>-|TRBJ1-5|TRBV6-1|TRBD1
CASSEAVSQGRNQPQHF
TGTGCCAGCAGTGAAGCGGTATCACAGGGGCGCAATCAGCCCCAGCATTTT
>-|TRBJ2-7|TRBV2|TRBD1
CASRKDRGLYEQYF
TGTGCCAGCAGGAAGGACAGGGGACTGTACGAGCAGTACTTC
>-|TRBJ2-7|TRBV10-3|TRBD1
CAISESGGAVYEQYF
TGTGCCATCAGTGAGTCAGGGGGCGCAGTCTACGAGCAGTACTTC
>-|TRBJ2-7|TRBV18|-
CASSPAGGQGDIIVQYF
TGTGCCAGCTCACCAGCGGGGGGACAGGGTGATATTATCGTGCAGTACTTC
>-|TRBJ2-2|TRBV10-3|TRBD2
CAISGLAGGTNTGELFF
TGTGCCATCAGTGGTCTAGCGGGGGGAACGAACACCGGGGAGCTGTTTTTT
>many|TRBJ1-1|TRBV27|-
CASTTHGDTEAFF
TGTGCCAGCACCACCCATGGGGACACTGAAGCTTTCTTT
>-|TRBJ1-4|TRBV10-2|TRBD1
CASNRQGLEEKLFF
TGCGCCAGCAATCGACAGGGGTTAGAGGAAAAACTGTTTTTT
>-|TRBJ1-1|TRBV19|-
CASSARGGWTEAFF
TGTGCCAGTAGTGCACGAGGGGGTTGGACTGAAGCTTTCTTT